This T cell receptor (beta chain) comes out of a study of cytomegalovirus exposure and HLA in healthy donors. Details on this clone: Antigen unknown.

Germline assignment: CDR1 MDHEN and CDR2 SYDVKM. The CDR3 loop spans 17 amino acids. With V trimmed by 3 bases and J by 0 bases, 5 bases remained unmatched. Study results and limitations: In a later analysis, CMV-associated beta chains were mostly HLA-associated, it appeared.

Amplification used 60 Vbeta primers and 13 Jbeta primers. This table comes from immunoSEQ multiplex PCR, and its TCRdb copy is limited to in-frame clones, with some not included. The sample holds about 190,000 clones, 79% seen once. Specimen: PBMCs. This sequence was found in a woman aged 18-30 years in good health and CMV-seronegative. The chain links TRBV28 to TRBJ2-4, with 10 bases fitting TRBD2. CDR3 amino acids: CASSLQGLALAKNIQYF. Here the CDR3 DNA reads TGTGCCAGCAGTTTGCAGGGACTAGCGCTAGCCAAAAACATTCAGTACTTC.